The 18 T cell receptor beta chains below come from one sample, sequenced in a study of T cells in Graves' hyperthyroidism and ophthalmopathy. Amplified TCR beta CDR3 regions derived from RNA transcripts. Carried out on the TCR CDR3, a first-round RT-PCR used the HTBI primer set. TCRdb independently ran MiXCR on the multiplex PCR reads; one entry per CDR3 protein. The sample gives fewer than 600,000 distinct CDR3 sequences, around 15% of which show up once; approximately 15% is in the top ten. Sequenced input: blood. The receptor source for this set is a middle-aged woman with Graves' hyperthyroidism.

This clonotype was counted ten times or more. The DNA for the CDR3 is TGTGCCAGCAGTTCCCTTGTTCTAGCGGGATATGAGCAGTTCTTC. This sequence encodes CASSSLVLAGYEQFF. The chain has TRBV28 and TRBJ2-1, with 9 bases identical to TRBD2. The junction had 9 bases not matched to a gene; V was cut back by 4 bases and J by 8 bases. Germline V gene data show CDR1 as MDHEN and CDR2 as SYDVKM. The CDR3 sequence is 15 residues long.

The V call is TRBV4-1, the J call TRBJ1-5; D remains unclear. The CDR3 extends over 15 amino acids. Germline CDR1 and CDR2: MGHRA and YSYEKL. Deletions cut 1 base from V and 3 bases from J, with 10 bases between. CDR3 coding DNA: TGCGCCAGCAGCCAAGTCAGAGGGAACAATCAGCCCCAGCATTTT. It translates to CASSQVRGNNQPQHF.

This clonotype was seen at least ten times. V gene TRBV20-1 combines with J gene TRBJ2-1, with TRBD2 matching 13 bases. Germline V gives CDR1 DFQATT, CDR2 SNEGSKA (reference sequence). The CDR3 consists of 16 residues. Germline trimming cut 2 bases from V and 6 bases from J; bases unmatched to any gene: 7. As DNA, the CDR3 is TGCAGTGCTAGAAGGACTAGCGGGAGTCCCTTCAATGAGCAGTTCTTC. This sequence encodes CSARRTSGSPFNEQFF.

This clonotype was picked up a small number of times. The CDR3 DNA follows: TGTGCCAGCAGTTCCGGCCAGGGGCTTAGAGAGCAGTTCTTC. This codes for CASSSGQGLREQFF. V and J are TRBV28 and TRBJ2-1; tentative D call: TRBD1 (6 bases). V lost 4 bases to trimming and J lost 10 bases, with 17 bases between them. The CDR3 runs 14 residues. Germline assignment: CDR1 MDHEN and CDR2 SYDVKM.

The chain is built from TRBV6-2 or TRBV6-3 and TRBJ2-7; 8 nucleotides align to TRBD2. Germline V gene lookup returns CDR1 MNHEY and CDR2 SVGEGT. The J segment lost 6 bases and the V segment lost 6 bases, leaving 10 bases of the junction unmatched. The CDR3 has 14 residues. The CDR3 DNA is TGTGCCAGCAGACCCAGCGGGAGCTTAGGCGAGCAGTACTTC. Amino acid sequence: CASRPSGSLGEQYF.

The CDR3 spells CAWSDLAENTGELFF. For the CDR3, the DNA is TGTGCCTGGAGTGATCTAGCCGAGAACACCGGGGAGCTGTTTTTT. The V and J genes are TRBV30 and TRBJ2-2; D is possibly TRBD2 (5 bases). V shed 1 base and J shed 1 base, with 10 bases lying between them. Germline CDR1 and CDR2: GTSNPN and SVGIG (reference sequence). This CDR3 contains 15 residues.

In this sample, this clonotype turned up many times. The CDR3 sequence is CASRGPGTVEQYF. In nucleotides, the CDR3 is TGTGCCAGCAGGGGACCCGGGACAGTAGAGCAGTACTTC. V and J are TRBV6-1 and TRBJ2-7; 7 nucleotides align to TRBD1. V gave up 6 bases and J gave up 7 bases; unmatched junction bases: 9. Germline assignment: CDR1 MNHNS and CDR2 SASEGT. CDR3 size: 13 residues.

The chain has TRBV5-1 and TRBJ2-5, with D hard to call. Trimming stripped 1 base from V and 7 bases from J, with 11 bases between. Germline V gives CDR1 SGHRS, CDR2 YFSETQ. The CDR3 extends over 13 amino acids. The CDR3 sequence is CASSLSRDGTQYF. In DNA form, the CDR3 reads TGCGCCAGCAGCTTGAGCCGAGATGGGACCCAGTACTTC.

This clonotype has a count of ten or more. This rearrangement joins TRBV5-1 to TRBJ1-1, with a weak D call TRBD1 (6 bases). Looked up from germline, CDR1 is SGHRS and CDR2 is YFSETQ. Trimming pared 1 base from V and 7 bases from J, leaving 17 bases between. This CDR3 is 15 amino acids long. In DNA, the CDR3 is TGCGCCAGCAGCTTGAGGGAGACAGGCCTAAATGAAGCTTTCTTT. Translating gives CASSLRETGLNEAFF.

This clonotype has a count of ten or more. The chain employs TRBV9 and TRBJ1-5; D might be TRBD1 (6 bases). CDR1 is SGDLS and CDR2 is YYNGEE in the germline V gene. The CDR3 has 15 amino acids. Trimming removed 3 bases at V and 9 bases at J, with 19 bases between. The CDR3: CASSADYRVGVPQHF. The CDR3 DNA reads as TGTGCCAGCAGCGCAGACTACAGGGTTGGAGTGCCCCAGCATTTT.

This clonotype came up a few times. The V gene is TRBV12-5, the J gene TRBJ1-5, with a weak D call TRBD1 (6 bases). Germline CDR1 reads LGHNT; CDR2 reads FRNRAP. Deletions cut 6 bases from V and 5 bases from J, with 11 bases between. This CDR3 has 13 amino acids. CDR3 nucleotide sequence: TGTGCTAGTGGCGAGGGGGGGGATCAGCCCCAGCATTTT. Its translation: CASGEGGDQPQHF.

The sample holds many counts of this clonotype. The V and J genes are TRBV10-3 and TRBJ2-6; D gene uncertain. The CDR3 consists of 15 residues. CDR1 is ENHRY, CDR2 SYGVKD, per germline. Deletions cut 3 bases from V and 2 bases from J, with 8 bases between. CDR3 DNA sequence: TGTGCCATCAGTGATACCCGGGCTGGGGCCAACGTCCTGACTTTC. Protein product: CAISDTRAGANVLTF.

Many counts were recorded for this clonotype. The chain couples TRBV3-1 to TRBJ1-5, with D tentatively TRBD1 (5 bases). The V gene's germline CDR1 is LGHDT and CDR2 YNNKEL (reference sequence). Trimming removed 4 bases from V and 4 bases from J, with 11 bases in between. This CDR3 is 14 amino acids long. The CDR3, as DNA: TGTGCCAGCAGCCTGCGACAGACTAATCAGCCCCAGCATTTT. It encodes CASSLRQTNQPQHF.

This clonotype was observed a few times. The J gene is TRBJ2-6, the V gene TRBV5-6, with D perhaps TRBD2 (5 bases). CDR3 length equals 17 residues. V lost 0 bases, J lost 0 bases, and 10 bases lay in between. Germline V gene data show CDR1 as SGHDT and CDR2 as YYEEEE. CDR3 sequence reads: CASSLEYGNSGANVLTF. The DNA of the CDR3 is TGTGCCAGCAGCTTGGAGTACGGGAACTCTGGGGCCAACGTCCTGACTTTC.

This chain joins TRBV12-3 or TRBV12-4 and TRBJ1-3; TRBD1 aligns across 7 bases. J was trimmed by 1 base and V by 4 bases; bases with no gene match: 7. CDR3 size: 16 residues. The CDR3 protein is CASSSETGSSGNTIYF. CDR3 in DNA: TGTGCCAGCAGTTCAGAGACAGGGTCATCTGGAAACACCATATATTTT.

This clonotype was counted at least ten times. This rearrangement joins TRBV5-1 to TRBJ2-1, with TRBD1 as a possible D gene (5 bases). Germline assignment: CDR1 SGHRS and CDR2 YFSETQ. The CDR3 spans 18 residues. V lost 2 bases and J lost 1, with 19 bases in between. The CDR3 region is CASSLTSPIDSSYNEQFF. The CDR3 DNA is TGCGCCAGCAGCTTAACTTCCCCCATTGACAGTTCCTACAATGAGCAGTTCTTC.

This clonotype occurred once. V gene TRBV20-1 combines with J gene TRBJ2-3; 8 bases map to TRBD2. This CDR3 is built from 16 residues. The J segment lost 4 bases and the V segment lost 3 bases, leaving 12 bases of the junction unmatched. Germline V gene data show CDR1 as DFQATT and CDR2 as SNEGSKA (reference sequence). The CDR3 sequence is CSASSGGTSISDTQYF. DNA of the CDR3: TGCAGTGCTAGTTCCGGCGGGACTAGTATATCAGATACGCAGTATTTT.

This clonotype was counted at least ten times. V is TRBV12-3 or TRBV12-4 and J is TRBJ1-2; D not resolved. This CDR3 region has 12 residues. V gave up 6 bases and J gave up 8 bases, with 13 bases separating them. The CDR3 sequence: CASSSSMSGYTF. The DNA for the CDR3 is TGTGCCAGCAGCTCCTCCATGAGCGGCTACACCTTC.